Listed here is a single TCR beta chain. These data come from a study of blood T cell repertoires in COVID-19. Study context: COVID-19 samples collected from the United States, Italy and Spain covered acute and convalescent phases. Sources were T cells, B-cell-depleted T cells, or PBMCs; the material itself was cDNA or gDNA.

Authors' analysis steps: From reference gene primer amplification, estimates of nucleated cell counts were derived. The table came from immunoSEQ multiplex PCR; TCRdb's copy has only in-frame clones and leaves some out. Clonal size and the V and J genes are those of that table, whereas D and trimming came from the DNA. This sample carries more than 85,000 clones, roughly 85% of them seen once, and the ten largest clones take about 3.8%. Specimen: peripheral blood. This clonotype originated in a man aged 50 to 60 with acute or convalescent COVID-19.

The CDR3: CATSRDLDLSSYNEQFF. In DNA, the CDR3 is TGTGCCACCAGCAGAGATTTAGACTTGAGCTCCTACAATGAGCAGTTCTTC. The gene calls are TRBV15 and TRBJ2-1; D remains ambiguous. Germline lookup yields CDR1 LNHNV and CDR2 YYDKDF (reference sequence). This CDR3 contains 17 residues. With 0 bases removed from V and 0 bases from J, the gap between germline ends came to 12 bases. Complete variable domain (other parts from reference TRBV15 and TRBJ2-1): DAMVIQNPRYQVTQFGKPVTLSCSQTLNHNVMYWYQQKSSQAPKLLFHYYDKDFNNEADTPDNFQSRRPNTSFCFLDIRSPGLGDTAMYLCATSRDLDLSSYNEQFFGPGTRLTVL.